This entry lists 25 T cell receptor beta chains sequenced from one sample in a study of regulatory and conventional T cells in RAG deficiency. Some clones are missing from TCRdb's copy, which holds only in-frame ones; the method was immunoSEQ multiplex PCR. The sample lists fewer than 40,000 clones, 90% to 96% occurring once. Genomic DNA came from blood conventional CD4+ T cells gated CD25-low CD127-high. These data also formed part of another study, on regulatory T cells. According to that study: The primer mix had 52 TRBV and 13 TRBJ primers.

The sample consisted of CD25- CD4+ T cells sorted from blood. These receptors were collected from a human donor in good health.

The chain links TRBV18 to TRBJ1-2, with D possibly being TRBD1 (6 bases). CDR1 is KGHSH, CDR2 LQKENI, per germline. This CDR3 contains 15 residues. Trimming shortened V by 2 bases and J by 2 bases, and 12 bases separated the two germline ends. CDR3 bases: TGTGCCAGCTCACCAGGACAGTCTACAAACTATGGCTACACCTTC. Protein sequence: CASSPGQSTNYGYTF.

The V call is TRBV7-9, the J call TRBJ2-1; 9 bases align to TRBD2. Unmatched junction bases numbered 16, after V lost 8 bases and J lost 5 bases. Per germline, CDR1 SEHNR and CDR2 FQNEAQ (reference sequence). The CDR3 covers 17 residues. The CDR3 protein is CASPGGGRANKNNEQFF. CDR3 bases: TGTGCCAGCCCCGGAGGCGGGAGGGCGAACAAGAACAATGAGCAGTTCTTC. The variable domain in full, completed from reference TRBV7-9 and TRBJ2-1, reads DTGVSQNPRHKITKRGQNVTFRCDPISEHNRLYWYRQTLGQGPEFLTYFQNEAQLEKSRLLSDRFSAERPKGSFSTLEIQRTEQGDSAMYLCASPGGGRANKNNEQFFGPGTRLTVL.

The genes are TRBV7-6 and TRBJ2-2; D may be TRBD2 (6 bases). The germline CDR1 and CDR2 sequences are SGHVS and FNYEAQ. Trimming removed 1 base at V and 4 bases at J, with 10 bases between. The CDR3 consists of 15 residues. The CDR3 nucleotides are TGTGCCAGCAGCTTAGAGGCTAGCGCCACCGGGGAGCTGTTTTTT. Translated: CASSLEASATGELFF. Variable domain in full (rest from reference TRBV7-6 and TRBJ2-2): GAGVSQSPRYKVTKRGQDVALRCDPISGHVSLYWYRQALGQGPEFLTYFNYEAQQDKSGLPNDRFSAERPEGSISTLTIQRTEQRDSAMYRCASSLEASATGELFFGEGSRLTVL.

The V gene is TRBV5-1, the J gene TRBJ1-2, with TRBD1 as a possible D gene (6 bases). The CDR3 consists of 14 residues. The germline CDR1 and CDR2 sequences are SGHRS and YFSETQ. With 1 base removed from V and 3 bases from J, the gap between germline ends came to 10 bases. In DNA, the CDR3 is TGCGCCAGCAGCTTGAACACAGGGTACTATGGCTACACCTTC. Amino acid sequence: CASSLNTGYYGYTF.

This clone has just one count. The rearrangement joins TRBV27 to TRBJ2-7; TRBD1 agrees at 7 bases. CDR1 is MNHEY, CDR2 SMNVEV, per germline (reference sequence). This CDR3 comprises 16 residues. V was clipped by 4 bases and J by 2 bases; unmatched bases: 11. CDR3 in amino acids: CASSSLGKGQTYEQYF. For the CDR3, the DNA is TGTGCCAGCAGTTCATTAGGCAAGGGACAGACCTACGAGCAGTACTTC.

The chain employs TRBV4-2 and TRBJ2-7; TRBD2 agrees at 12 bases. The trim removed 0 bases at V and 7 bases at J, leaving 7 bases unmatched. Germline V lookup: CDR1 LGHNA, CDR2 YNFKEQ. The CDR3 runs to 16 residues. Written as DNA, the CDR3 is TGTGCCAGCAGCCAAGATCCTAGCGGGAGGGTAGGAGAGCAGTACTTC. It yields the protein CASSQDPSGRVGEQYF.

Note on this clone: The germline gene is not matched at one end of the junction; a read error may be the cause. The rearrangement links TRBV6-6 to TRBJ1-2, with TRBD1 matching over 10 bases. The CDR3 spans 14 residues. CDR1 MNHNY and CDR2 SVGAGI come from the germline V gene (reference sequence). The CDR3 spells CAGRGTGVYYGYTF. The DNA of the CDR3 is TGTGCCGGCAGGGGGACAGGGGTTTACTATGGCTACACCTTC.

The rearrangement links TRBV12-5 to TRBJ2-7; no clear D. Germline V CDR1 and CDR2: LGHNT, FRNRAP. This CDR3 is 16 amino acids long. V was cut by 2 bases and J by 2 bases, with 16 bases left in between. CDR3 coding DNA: TGTGCTAGTGGTTTGCAATACAGCTTCCCAACCTACGAGCAGTACTTC. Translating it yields CASGLQYSFPTYEQYF.

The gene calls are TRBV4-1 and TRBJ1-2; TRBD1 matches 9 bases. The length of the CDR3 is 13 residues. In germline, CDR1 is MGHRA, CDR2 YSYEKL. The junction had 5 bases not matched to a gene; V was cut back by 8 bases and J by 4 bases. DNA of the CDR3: TGCGCCAGCCATGGGACAGGGCTCTATGGCTACACCTTC. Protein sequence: CASHGTGLYGYTF.

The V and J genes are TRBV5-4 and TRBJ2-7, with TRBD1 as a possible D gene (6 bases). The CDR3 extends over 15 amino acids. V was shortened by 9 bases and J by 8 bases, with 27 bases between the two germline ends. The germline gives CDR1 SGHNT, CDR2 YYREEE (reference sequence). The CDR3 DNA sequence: TGTGCCACCCTTTACTTAGGACAGCCCTACGATCAGCAGTACTTC. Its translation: CATLYLGQPYDQQYF.

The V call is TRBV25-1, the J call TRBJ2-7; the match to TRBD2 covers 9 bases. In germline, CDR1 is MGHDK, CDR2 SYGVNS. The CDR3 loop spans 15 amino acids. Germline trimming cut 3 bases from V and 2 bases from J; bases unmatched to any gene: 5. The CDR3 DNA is TGTGCCAGCAGTGATGTAGCGGGGGTTACCTACGAGCAGTACTTC. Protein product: CASSDVAGVTYEQYF.

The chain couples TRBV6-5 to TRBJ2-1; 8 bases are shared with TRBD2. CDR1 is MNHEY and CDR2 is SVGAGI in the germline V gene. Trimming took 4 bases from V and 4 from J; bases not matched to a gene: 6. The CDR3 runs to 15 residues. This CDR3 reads CASSSDRGGYNEQFF. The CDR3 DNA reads TGTGCCAGCAGTTCGGACCGCGGGGGGTACAATGAGCAGTTCTTC.

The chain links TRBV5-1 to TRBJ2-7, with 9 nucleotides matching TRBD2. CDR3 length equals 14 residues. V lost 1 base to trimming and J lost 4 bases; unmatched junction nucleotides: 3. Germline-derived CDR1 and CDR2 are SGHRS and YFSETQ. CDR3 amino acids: CASSLSSGTYEQYF. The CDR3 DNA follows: TGCGCCAGCAGCTTGTCTAGCGGGACGTACGAGCAGTACTTC.

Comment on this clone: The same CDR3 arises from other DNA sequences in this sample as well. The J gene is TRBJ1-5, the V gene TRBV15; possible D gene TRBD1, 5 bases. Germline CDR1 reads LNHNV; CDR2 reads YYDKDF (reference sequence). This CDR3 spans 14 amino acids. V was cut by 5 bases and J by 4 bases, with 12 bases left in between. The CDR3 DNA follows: TGTGCCACCAGCCGGGGGGGTGGAAATCAGCCCCAGCATTTT. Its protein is CATSRGGGNQPQHF.

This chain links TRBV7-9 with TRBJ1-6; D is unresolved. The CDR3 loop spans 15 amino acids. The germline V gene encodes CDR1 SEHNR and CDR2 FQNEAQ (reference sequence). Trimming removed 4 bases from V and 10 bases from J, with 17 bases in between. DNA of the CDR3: TGTGCCAGCAGCTGGAAGGAGCGCGGCGGATCACCCCTCCACTTT. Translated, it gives CASSWKERGGSPLHF.

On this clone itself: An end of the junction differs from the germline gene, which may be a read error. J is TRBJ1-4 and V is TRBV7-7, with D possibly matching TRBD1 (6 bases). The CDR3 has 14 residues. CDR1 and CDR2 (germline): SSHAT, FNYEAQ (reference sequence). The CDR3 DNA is TGTGCTAGCAGCTCCGGACAGCCTAATCAAAAACTGTTTTTT. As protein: CASSSGQPNQKLFF.

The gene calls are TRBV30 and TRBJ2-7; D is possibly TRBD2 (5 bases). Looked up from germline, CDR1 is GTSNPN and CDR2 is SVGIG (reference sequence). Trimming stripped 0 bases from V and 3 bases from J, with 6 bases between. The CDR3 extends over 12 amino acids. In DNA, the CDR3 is TGTGCCTGGAGTGTCGGAGGCTACGAGCAGTACTTC. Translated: CAWSVGGYEQYF.

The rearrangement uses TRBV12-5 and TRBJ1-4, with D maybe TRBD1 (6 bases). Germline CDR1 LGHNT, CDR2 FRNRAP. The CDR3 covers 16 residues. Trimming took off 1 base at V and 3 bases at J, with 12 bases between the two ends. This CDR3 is CASGLEQGRANEKLFF. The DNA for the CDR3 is TGTGCTAGTGGTTTGGAACAGGGAAGGGCTAATGAAAAACTGTTTTTT.

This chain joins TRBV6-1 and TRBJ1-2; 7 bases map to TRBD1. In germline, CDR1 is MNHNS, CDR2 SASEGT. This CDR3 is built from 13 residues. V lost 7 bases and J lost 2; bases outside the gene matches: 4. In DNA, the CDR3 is TGTGCCAGCACGGGCAGGGGGAACTATGGCTACACCTTC. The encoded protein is CASTGRGNYGYTF.

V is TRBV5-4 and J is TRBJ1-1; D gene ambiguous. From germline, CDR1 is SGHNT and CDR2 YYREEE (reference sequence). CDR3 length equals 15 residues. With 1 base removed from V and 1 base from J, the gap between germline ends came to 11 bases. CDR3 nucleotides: TGTGCCAGCAGCTTGACGTGGCGGCAGAACACTGAAGCTTTCTTT. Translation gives CASSLTWRQNTEAFF.

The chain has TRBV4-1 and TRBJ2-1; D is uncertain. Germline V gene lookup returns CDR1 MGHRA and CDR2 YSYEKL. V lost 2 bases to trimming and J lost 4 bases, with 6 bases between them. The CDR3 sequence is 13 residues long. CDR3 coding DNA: TGCGCCAGCAGCCAACCCGCGTACAATGAGCAGTTCTTC. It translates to CASSQPAYNEQFF.

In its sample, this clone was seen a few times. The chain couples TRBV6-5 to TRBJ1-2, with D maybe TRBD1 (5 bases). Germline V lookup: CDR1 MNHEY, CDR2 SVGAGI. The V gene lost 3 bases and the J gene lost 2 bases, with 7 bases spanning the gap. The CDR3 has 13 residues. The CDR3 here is CASSYQGNYGYTF. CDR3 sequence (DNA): TGTGCCAGCAGTTATCAGGGAAACTATGGCTACACCTTC.

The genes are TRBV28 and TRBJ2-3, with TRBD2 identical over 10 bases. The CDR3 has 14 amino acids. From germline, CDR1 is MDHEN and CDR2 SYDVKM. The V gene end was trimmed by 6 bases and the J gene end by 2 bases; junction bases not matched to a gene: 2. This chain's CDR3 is CASRLAGHTDTQYF. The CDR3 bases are TGTGCCAGCAGACTAGCGGGGCACACAGATACGCAGTATTTT.

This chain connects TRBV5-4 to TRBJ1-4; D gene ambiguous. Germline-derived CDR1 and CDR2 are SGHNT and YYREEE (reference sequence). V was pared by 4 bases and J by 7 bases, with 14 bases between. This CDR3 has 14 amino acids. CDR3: CASSPGEGGEKLFF. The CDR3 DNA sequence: TGTGCCAGCAGCCCCGGGGAAGGCGGTGAAAAACTGTTTTTT.

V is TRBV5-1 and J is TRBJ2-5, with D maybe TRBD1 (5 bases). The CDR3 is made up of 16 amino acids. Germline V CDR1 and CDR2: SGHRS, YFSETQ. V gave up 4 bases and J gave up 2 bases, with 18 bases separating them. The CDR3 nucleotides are TGCGCCAGCAGCCCTGGGAAGAATGCAGGGCAAGAGACCCAGTACTTC. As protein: CASSPGKNAGQETQYF.